This T cell receptor (beta chain) comes out of a study of post-analysis software for immune sequencing data. Whole-study findings and limits: Comparison of patients with controls showed about 5 TRBV segments more frequent in patients, TRBV5-6, TRBV5-1 and TRBV20-1 among them.

Germline CDR1 DFQATT, CDR2 SNEGSKA (reference sequence). This CDR3 is 15 amino acids long. V was cut by 0 bases and J by 8 bases, with 17 bases left in between. Comment on this clonotype: Antigen specificity is unknown.

Prepared libraries of TCR beta cDNA carried unique molecular identifiers. MiXCR was run by TCRdb on the PCR reads, yielding one entry per CDR3 protein. The table includes roughly 650,000 distinct CDR3 sequences, 55% to 60% detected once. This TCR was sampled from a girl aged 2 to 9 with multiple sclerosis. The J gene is TRBJ2-1, the V gene TRBV20-1; D remains unclear. The sequenced sample consisted of blood. CDR3 nucleotide sequence: TGCAGTGCTAGAGATCTGGTCAAAAGTTTTGATGAGCAGTTCTTC. Amino acids: CSARDLVKSFDEQFF.